This T cell receptor (beta chain) appears in the sequencing data of a study of blood T cells in healthy people across ages. Study-level points and caveats: Higher diversity and more naive CD4+ cells were features of long-lived donors, compared to aged donors. Changes seen in expanded clonotypes were possibly confounded by donor CMV status left unknown.

Germline V gene sequence: CDR1 SQVTM, CDR2 ANQGSEA. The CDR3 sequence is 14 residues long. Trimming left V 1 base short and J 12 bases short, with 19 bases between. Alongside a J-beta primer mix, a sample-barcoded 5' primer served in a second PCR lasting about 7 to 12 cycles. TCRdb itself ran the 5' RACE reads through MiXCR, one entry per CDR3 protein. The sample includes fewer than 1.5 million distinct CDR3 sequences, 42% seen only once; the top ten take 6.5% to 10%. Isolation recovered at least 7 million PBMCs from every sample. This clonotype was picked up a small number of times. No antigen is known for it.

Sample: blood. The chain recombines TRBV29-1 with TRBJ2-1; D is ambiguous. The receptor's source is a woman aged 18-29 years in good health. CDR3 sequence reads: CSVEAGADGYGQFF. The CDR3 bases are TGCAGCGTTGAAGCCGGCGCCGACGGGTACGGGCAGTTCTTC.